A single sample is the source of the 29 T cell receptor beta chains below, sequenced in a study of cytomegalovirus exposure and HLA in healthy donors. In the PCR, 60 Vbeta and 13 Jbeta primers were used. This table comes from immunoSEQ multiplex PCR, and its TCRdb copy is limited to in-frame clones, with some not included. The sample has under 200,000 clones, around 80% seen once. The sequencing input was PBMCs. The receptors originated from a woman in her fifties or sixties in good health and CMV-seronegative.

This clone was found once. This rearrangement joins TRBV5-8 to TRBJ2-1, with D possibly TRBD1 on 5 matching bases. Trimming took off 0 bases at V and 5 bases at J, with 9 bases between the two ends. The CDR3 contains 14 residues. From germline, CDR1 is SGHTS and CDR2 YDEGEE. CDR3 residues: CASSLATGNNEQFF. CDR3 bases: TGTGCCAGCAGCTTGGCCACAGGCAACAATGAGCAGTTCTTC.

This sequence joins TRBV10-1 and TRBJ1-1; the match to TRBD1 covers 10 bases. This CDR3 comprises 19 residues. The V segment lost 5 bases and the J segment 4 bases; nucleotides outside the gene matches: 19. Looked up from germline, CDR1 is WNHNN and CDR2 is SYGVQD (reference sequence). The CDR3 is CASSLSDGTGEAIATEAFF. DNA of the CDR3: TGCGCCAGCAGTCTCTCAGACGGGACAGGGGAGGCTATCGCCACTGAAGCTTTCTTT.

The chain links TRBV28 to TRBJ2-5; no clear D gene. Trimming took 5 bases from V and 5 from J, leaving 15 bases between them. Germline loops: CDR1 MDHEN, CDR2 SYDVKM. This CDR3 is built from 14 residues. Here the CDR3 reads CASSPPNRWETQYF. The CDR3 nucleotides are TGTGCCAGCAGTCCCCCAAATCGGTGGGAGACCCAGTACTTC.

CDR3 loop: CASSIRADTSWEKLFF. Here the CDR3 DNA reads TGTGCCAGTAGTATACGGGCGGACACGAGTTGGGAAAAACTGTTTTTT. The chain couples TRBV19 to TRBJ1-4, with D possibly matching TRBD1 (5 bases). This CDR3 is 16 amino acids long. Trimming removed 2 bases at V and 8 bases at J, with 18 bases between. Germline V CDR1 and CDR2: LNHDA, SQIVND (reference sequence).

This chain links TRBV5-1 with TRBJ1-1, with 7 bases matching TRBD1. Germline-derived CDR1 and CDR2 are SGHRS and YFSETQ. V was pared by 4 bases and J by 4 bases, with 13 bases of the junction left unmatched. The CDR3 length is 16 residues. The CDR3 nucleotides are TGCGCCAGCAGCCCCAATGTACAGGGGTTGGGCACTGAAGCTTTCTTT. Amino acids: CASSPNVQGLGTEAFF.

The chain has TRBV25-1 and TRBJ2-7, with 9 bases matching TRBD1. V shed 6 bases and J 0 bases; nucleotides not matched to a gene: 3. Germline lookup yields CDR1 MGHDK and CDR2 SYGVNS. The CDR3 is made up of 14 amino acids. CDR3 region: CASRDRGGSYEQYF. CDR3 coding DNA: TGTGCCAGCAGGGACAGGGGTGGCTCCTACGAGCAGTACTTC.

J is TRBJ1-2 and V is TRBV6-5; 7 nucleotides line up with TRBD1. The ends lost 2 bases at V and 4 bases at J; junction bases unmatched: 7. In germline, CDR1 is MNHEY, CDR2 SVGAGI. The CDR3 has 15 residues. The CDR3 spells CASSYTTGSSYGYTF. The CDR3 DNA reads as TGTGCCAGCAGTTACACGACAGGGTCTAGCTATGGCTACACCTTC.

The chain carries TRBV9 and TRBJ1-1; D is possibly TRBD1 (5 bases). Between the trimmed V and J ends, which lost 7 bases and 0 bases, there was a span of 13 bases. The germline V gene encodes CDR1 SGDLS and CDR2 YYNGEE. The CDR3 runs to 14 residues. CDR3 in DNA: TGTGCCAGCTCCGCCGGGGGGTTGAACACTGAAGCTTTCTTT. Amino acids: CASSAGGLNTEAFF.

The genes are TRBV5-6 and TRBJ2-5; D unresolved. The DNA matches TRBJ2-7 better at its end, which makes the J call doubtful. This CDR3 region has 13 residues. CDR1 and CDR2 (germline): SGHDT, YYEEEE. The CDR3 DNA is TGTGCCAGCAGCTTGGTCACCGCCTACGAGCAGTACTTC. Its translation: CASSLVTAYEQYF.

This clone was seen only a few times. This sequence joins TRBV14 and TRBJ2-1; D is unresolved. Trimming shortened V by 3 bases and J by 5 bases, and 8 bases separated the two germline ends. Per the germline V gene, CDR1 is SGHDN and CDR2 is FVKESK. This CDR3 has 13 amino acids. In DNA, the CDR3 is TGTGCCAGCAGCCATCGACTTAACAATGAGCAGTTCTTC. As protein: CASSHRLNNEQFF.

The chain combines TRBV4-2 with TRBJ1-4, with a tentative D call TRBD1 (6 bases). Trimming pared 3 bases from V and 3 bases from J, leaving 29 bases between. The germline gives CDR1 LGHNA, CDR2 YNFKEQ. The CDR3 totals 21 residues. CDR3 amino acids: CASSQDFFLRGGVGANEKLFF. The CDR3 region has the DNA TGTGCCAGCAGCCAGGATTTTTTCCTTCGGGGGGGCGTAGGGGCTAATGAAAAACTGTTTTTT.

This sequence joins TRBV2 and TRBJ2-5, with D perhaps matching TRBD1 (6 bases). V lost 7 bases, J lost 5 bases, and 11 bases lay in between. Germline CDR1 reads SNHLY; CDR2 reads FYNNEI. This CDR3 is 12 amino acids long. The CDR3 loop is CASTVRGETQYF. The CDR3 DNA follows: TGTGCCAGCACTGTGAGGGGGGAGACCCAGTACTTC.

The chain links TRBV7-6 to TRBJ2-3; no reliable D call. The CDR3 loop spans 12 amino acids. V was clipped by 2 bases and J by 4 bases, with 4 bases between them. In germline, CDR1 is SGHVS, CDR2 FNYEAQ. CDR3: CASSLSADTQYF. The CDR3 coding sequence is TGTGCCAGCAGCTTATCCGCAGATACGCAGTATTTT. The whole variable domain, remainder taken from reference TRBV7-6 and TRBJ2-3, is GAGVSQSPRYKVTKRGQDVALRCDPISGHVSLYWYRQALGQGPEFLTYFNYEAQQDKSGLPNDRFSAERPEGSISTLTIQRTEQRDSAMYRCASSLSADTQYFGPGTRLTVL.

The rearrangement uses TRBV9 and TRBJ2-1; TRBD1 agrees at 9 bases. Germline assignment: CDR1 SGDLS and CDR2 YYNGEE. Trimming took 0 bases from V and 6 from J; bases not matched to a gene: 7. The CDR3 has 16 amino acids. This CDR3 reads CASSVGGQGIGNEQFF. The CDR3 nucleotides are TGTGCCAGCAGCGTAGGAGGACAGGGGATAGGCAATGAGCAGTTCTTC. The entire variable domain, with the rest obtained from reference TRBV9 and TRBJ2-1, is as follows: DSGVTQTPKHLITATGQRVTLRCSPRSGDLSVYWYQQSLDQGLQFLIQYYNGEERAKGNILERFSAQQFPDLHSELNLSSLELGDSALYFCASSVGGQGIGNEQFFGPGTRLTVL.

This clone has a handful of counts. V is TRBV6-6 and J is TRBJ2-1; 10 nucleotides align to TRBD2. The CDR3 sequence is 16 residues long. V was pared by 5 bases and J by 8 bases, with 12 bases of the junction left unmatched. Germline loops: CDR1 MNHNY, CDR2 SVGAGI (reference sequence). CDR3 region: CASSPPLAGAPHEQFF. CDR3 DNA sequence: TGTGCCAGCAGTCCCCCGCTAGCGGGAGCCCCACATGAGCAGTTCTTC.

V gene TRBV5-6 combines with J gene TRBJ1-5; no definite D call. V shed 2 bases and J shed 0 bases, with 9 bases lying between them. The CDR3 sequence is 15 residues long. Germline V gene sequence: CDR1 SGHDT, CDR2 YYEEEE. CDR3 protein: CASSFFAGSNQPQHF. CDR3 DNA sequence: TGTGCCAGCAGCTTTTTCGCCGGTAGCAATCAGCCCCAGCATTTT.

The V and J genes are TRBV30 and TRBJ1-4; D is possibly TRBD1 (6 bases). With 4 bases removed from V and 4 bases from J, the gap between germline ends came to 13 bases. Germline V gene sequence: CDR1 GTSNPN, CDR2 SVGIG (reference sequence). CDR3 length: 14 residues. This CDR3 is CAWNRENRNEKLFF. CDR3 DNA sequence: TGTGCCTGGAACAGGGAGAACCGTAATGAAAAACTGTTTTTT.

The chain uses TRBV5-8 and TRBJ2-1; maybe TRBD2 (6 bases). V was shortened by 3 bases and J by 4 bases, with 17 bases between the two germline ends. This CDR3 has 16 amino acids. CDR1 SGHTS and CDR2 YDEGEE come from the germline V gene. This chain's CDR3 is CASSSGGPTRYNEQFF. DNA of the CDR3: TGTGCCAGCAGCTCCGGGGGACCAACCCGGTACAATGAGCAGTTCTTC.

This chain joins TRBV30 and TRBJ1-3; perhaps TRBD1 as D (5 bases). Germline V gene sequence: CDR1 GTSNPN, CDR2 SVGIG (reference sequence). CDR3 size: 14 residues. Trimming removed 7 bases at V and 0 bases at J, with 13 bases between. CDR3 sequence: CASQQGLSGNTIYF. CDR3 in DNA: TGTGCCTCGCAGCAGGGTCTCTCTGGAAACACCATATATTTT.

The chain combines TRBV6-6 with TRBJ1-5; 9 bases are a match to TRBD1. J was trimmed by 4 bases and V by 2 bases; bases with no gene match: 0. This CDR3 region has 14 residues. From germline, CDR1 is MNHNY and CDR2 SVGAGI (reference sequence). The CDR3 here is CASSYGTGNQPQHF. The DNA of the CDR3 is TGTGCCAGCAGTTACGGGACAGGGAATCAGCCCCAGCATTTT.

This clone was observed a few times. The chain joins TRBV15 to TRBJ2-2; 8 nucleotides align to TRBD1. Trimming at V came to 0 bases and at J to 8 bases, leaving 14 bases not matched to a gene. CDR1 and CDR2 from the germline V gene are LNHNV and YYDKDF (reference sequence). The length of the CDR3 is 18 residues. The CDR3 DNA reads as TGTGCCACCAGCAGAGAACAGGGGGACAACAGAGCTTGGGGGGAGCTGTTTTTT. Translation: CATSREQGDNRAWGELFF.

This sequence joins TRBV7-9 and TRBJ1-6, with 9 bases lining up with TRBD1. The CDR3 extends over 15 amino acids. Trimming took 6 bases from V and 7 from J; bases not matched to a gene: 7. The germline CDR1 and CDR2 sequences are SEHNR and FQNEAQ (reference sequence). The DNA of the CDR3 is TGTGCCAGCAGTTCTAGGACAGGGGAAAATTCACCCCTCCACTTT. Encoded protein: CASSSRTGENSPLHF.

The chain recombines TRBV7-9 with TRBJ2-7; TRBD1 agrees at 11 bases. CDR1 is SEHNR, CDR2 FQNEAQ, per germline (reference sequence). The junction had 9 bases not matched to a gene; V was cut back by 5 bases and J by 6 bases. This CDR3 region has 15 residues. The CDR3 region is CASSPRPGQGGEQYF. The CDR3 coding sequence is TGTGCCAGCAGCCCCCGCCCGGGACAGGGGGGCGAGCAGTACTTC.

V usage is TRBV5-4 and J usage is TRBJ2-7, with 13 bases lining up with TRBD2. The germline CDR1 and CDR2 sequences are SGHNT and YYREEE (reference sequence). The CDR3 runs 15 residues. J lost 3 bases, V lost 2 bases, and 2 bases had no gene match. CDR3 protein: CASSLGTSGIYEQYF. CDR3 nucleotide sequence: TGTGCCAGCAGCTTAGGGACTAGCGGGATCTACGAGCAGTACTTC.

This chain joins TRBV4-1 and TRBJ2-1; TRBD2 aligns across 12 bases. V lost 1 base and J lost 8; bases outside the gene matches: 12. The germline V gene encodes CDR1 MGHRA and CDR2 YSYEKL. This CDR3 spans 18 amino acids. The CDR3 spells CASSQVLAGGRIEDEQFF. The CDR3 DNA is TGCGCCAGCAGCCAAGTCCTAGCGGGGGGGCGGATTGAGGATGAGCAGTTCTTC.

This clone was seen more than once but under ten times. CDR3 in amino acids: CASRPPLLREGTCYEQYF. The CDR3 coding sequence is TGTGCAAGTCGCCCGCCCCTCCTTCGGGAGGGGACTTGCTACGAGCAGTACTTC. V gene TRBV12-2 combines with J gene TRBJ2-7; TRBD2, the table's D call, was not compared with the DNA. TRBV12-2 corresponds to a pseudogene. The CDR3 consists of 18 residues.

The gene calls are TRBV15 and TRBJ2-1, with TRBD2 identical over 11 bases. This CDR3 comprises 13 residues. Germline V gene data show CDR1 as LNHNV and CDR2 as YYDKDF (reference sequence). V was clipped by 5 bases and J by 13 bases; unmatched bases: 7. The CDR3 DNA reads TGTGCCACCAGCCAGGGTAGCGGGGGGGAACAGTTCTTC. The encoded protein is CATSQGSGGEQFF.

The gene calls are TRBV28 and TRBJ2-3; 8 nucleotides match TRBD2. This CDR3 is built from 14 residues. V trimming: 9 bases; J trimming: 3 bases; junction bases outside the gene matches: 8. Per the germline V gene, CDR1 is MDHEN and CDR2 is SYDVKM. This CDR3 reads CASKAGGGTDTQYF. DNA of the CDR3: TGTGCCAGTAAGGCGGGGGGCGGAACAGATACGCAGTATTTT.

V usage is TRBV10-2 and J usage is TRBJ1-5, with 10 nucleotides matching TRBD1. The CDR3 has 15 amino acids. J was trimmed by 6 bases and V by 10 bases; bases with no gene match: 12. The germline gives CDR1 WSHSY, CDR2 SAAADI. The CDR3 nucleotides read TGCGCCACCTGGTTCGGACAGGGGGTTGGTCAGCCCCAGCATTTT. As protein: CATWFGQGVGQPQHF.